The following is a TCR beta chain sequence with its context. Seattle's cohort entered during active infection and was followed longitudinally. These data originate in a study of blood T cell repertoires in COVID-19. Original data processing: Nucleated cell number was recorded as an estimate derived from reference gene primer amplification. Produced via immunoSEQ multiplex PCR; TCRdb's table is partial and in-frame only. That table furnishes V, J and clone size, whereas the DNA furnished D and trimming. The sample yields 200,000 to 250,000 clones, roughly 80% seen once. Trimming removed 6 bases from V and 5 bases from J; junction bases left unmatched: 4. The germline V gene encodes CDR1 SGHTA and CDR2 FQGNSA. The CDR3 length is 13 residues.

Specimen: peripheral blood. This sequence was found in a woman older than 75 with COVID-19, enrolled during active disease. The chain links TRBV7-2 to TRBJ1-1, with 9 bases aligning to TRBD1. The CDR3 DNA reads TGTGCCAGCAGAAAGACAGGGGGGACTGAAGCTTTCTTT. Translating it yields CASRKTGGTEAFF.